Listed below are T cell receptor beta chains from one sample, sequenced in a study of blood T cell repertoires in COVID-19. Method: immunoSEQ multiplex PCR; TCRdb's copy keeps in-frame clones and lacks some. The data show around 390,000 clones, about 83% seen once. The sequenced material came from PBMCs or T cells enriched from blood (not recorded which). The receptors shown here come from a woman aged 45-65 years who had recovered from COVID-19. CDR3s include the opening cysteine and the closing phenylalanine or tryptophan.

j_call,v_call,cdr3_aa
TRBJ2-3,TRBV5-1,CASSGGGARTDTQYF
TRBJ1-2,TRBV7-9,CASSYGQAVGGYTF
TRBJ1-1,TRBV28,CARHTRKDTEAFF
TRBJ1-1,TRBV4-1,CASSQILGGSTEAFF
TRBJ2-5,TRBV7-2,CASSLARGGRGYQETQYF
TRBJ1-1,TRBV4-3,CASSQDKILNTEAFF
TRBJ1-1,TRBV2,CASSGVISVAEAFF
TRBJ2-6,TRBV18,CASSPWTGSGANVLTF
TRBJ2-2,TRBV2,CASSEAPGQPNTGELFF
TRBJ1-3,TRBV3-1/TRBV3-2,CASSSAQGPGNTIYF
TRBJ2-6,TRBV19,CASSVRDRVGANVLTF
TRBJ2-7,TRBV5-1,CASSWRGTALAYEQYF
TRBJ1-2,TRBV5-1,CASSLEGPEGGYTF
TRBJ2-7,TRBV11-3,CASSRGVGEQYF
TRBJ2-7,TRBV2,CASGAGGAYEQYF
TRBJ2-3,TRBV6-1,CASSEAFSTHPINTQYF
TRBJ2-3,TRBV6-6,CASGTGDTDTQYF